Below, one T cell receptor (beta chain) is given with its context. What antigen it recognizes has not been identified. Base quality data are lacking; no much larger clone is found one base away. The collaborating institutions used their own protocols to collect whole blood in K2EDTA tubes. Collaborator samples were shipped for TCRbeta analysis as frozen whole blood, isolated PBMCs, or DNA extracted from either sample type. This record belongs to a study of blood T cell repertoires in COVID-19 (dated by TCRdb to 2020 to 2021). Concerning the study at large: Collaborator samples came from the United States, Italy and Spain and covered acute and convalescent phases of COVID-19. The material from the prospective study consisted of cDNA or gDNA derived from T cells, B-cell-depleted T cells, or PBMCs. The dataset comprised deeply sampled blood TCRbeta repertoires from subjects exposed to, actively infected with, or recovered from COVID-19. Samples were obtained from the ongoing ImmuneRACE study (first 160 participants) and from over 1,000 subjects provided by 6 global collaborators. A freely available public database, intended as a resource for researchers studying the immune response to SARS-CoV-2, is where the repertoires were released. The sample metadata nearly always contained a de-identified subject ID, COVID-19 status, age in years and sex. HLA class I and class II types, where available, came from metadata supplied by the sample provider rather than from assay-based typing. What the research found in general, with its limitations: The amount of clinical and demographic metadata varied by source and participant and was provided uncurated.

The immunoSEQ Assay, a bias-controlled multiplex PCR, was used to amplify TCRbeta CDR3 regions from genomic DNA. The source study handled its data this way. The number of nucleated cells in each sample was estimated by amplification of reference gene primers within the assay. To quantify the absolute abundance of each unique TCRbeta CDR3 rearrangement, sequence reads were collapsed and filtered. Productive Simpson clonality was computed per sample as the square root of Simpson's diversity index over productive rearrangements. Imported from immuneACCESS, the table was reduced by TCRdb to in-frame sequences with V and J called. These copies leave out some clones; in studies compared against another copy, an unresolved V gene accounts for under half, and the cause of the remainder is not known. The D gene and trimming were derived from the DNA, and the V and J assignments and clone size from that table. This sample comprises some 99,000 clones, 84% of them detected only once. The ten largest make up about 7% of the sample.

The CDR3 holds 15 amino acids from the cysteine to the phenylalanine. Kept here is only the CDR3 DNA, which spans 45 bases and is read in frame from base 1. From the germline V gene, CDR1 is MDHEN and CDR2 is SYDVKM. The junction carries 18 bases between V and J, which are trimmed by 8 bases and 2 bases respectively. The receptor chain draws on TRBV28 and TRBJ1-1; TRBD1 is a weak D gene call, 6 bases matching. This receptor was obtained from a woman aged 50 to 65 with acute or convalescent COVID-19. The specimen sequenced was peripheral blood. The CDR3: CASGLQGPPNTEAFF. The DNA sequence reads TGTGCCAGCGGACTCCAGGGGCCCCCAAACACTGAAGCTTTCTTT.